The 4 T cell receptor beta chains in this list originate from one sample, sequenced in a study of shared T cell receptors in the human thymus. The protocol was immunoSEQ multiplex PCR, while the TCRdb copy is restricted to in-frame clones and leaves out a portion. The table includes over 450,000 clones, about four fifths detected once. The sample was also reused in another study, on human thymus T cells.

Material for sequencing was thymocytes. Receptors were obtained from a boy younger than two with a congenital heart defect.

The V gene is TRBV6-5, the J gene TRBJ1-2; unclear D gene. Trimming stripped 0 bases from V and 5 bases from J, with 7 bases between. This CDR3 is 13 amino acids long. Per germline, CDR1 MNHEY and CDR2 SVGAGI. Here the CDR3 DNA reads TGTGCCAGCAGTTACTCGACACGGTATGGCTACACCTTC. Translation: CASSYSTRYGYTF.

V is TRBV19 and J is TRBJ2-3; 7 bases are a match to TRBD2. J gave up 0 bases and V 4 bases, and 4 bases lay outside the gene matches. CDR1 and CDR2 from the germline V gene are LNHDA and SQIVND (reference sequence). CDR3 size: 15 residues. In nucleotides, the CDR3 is TGTGCCAGTAGTAACTGTAGCGGGAGCACAGATACGCAGTATTTT. Encoded protein: CASSNCSGSTDTQYF.

The chain employs TRBV7-2 and TRBJ2-5; 9 bases fit TRBD1. After removal of 5 bases from V and 2 bases from J, the junction contained 3 bases not matched to a gene. Germline CDR1 reads SGHTA; CDR2 reads FQGNSA. CDR3 length: 14 residues. CDR3 in amino acids: CASSHGTGQETQYF. The CDR3 DNA sequence: TGTGCCAGCAGCCACGGGACAGGGCAAGAGACCCAGTACTTC.

The chain has TRBV4-1 and TRBJ2-7; TRBD2 agrees at 10 bases. The CDR3 totals 16 residues. CDR1 is MGHRA, CDR2 YSYEKL, per germline. Trimming removed 3 bases from V and 0 bases from J; junction bases left unmatched: 5. Written as DNA, the CDR3 is TGCGCCAGCAGCCAGGATCCTAGCGGGAGCTCCTACGAGCAGTACTTC. The encoded protein is CASSQDPSGSSYEQYF.